The following is a TCR beta chain sequence with its context. Its antigen is still unknown. The CDR3 is 13 amino acids. V shed 0 bases, J shed 6 bases, and the junction held 4 bases outside the gene matches. Germline V gene lookup returns CDR1 GTSNPN and CDR2 SVGIG (reference sequence). The sample originates from a study of cytomegalovirus exposure and HLA in healthy donors. Whole-study findings and limits: For presence/absence analyses, sequencing depth was assumed to be roughly uniform across donors.

The PCR contained 60 Vbeta and 13 Jbeta primers. As processed by the authors: Some 11 million of the 80 million or so unique TCR beta chains counted in a later analysis were shared. Profiling relied on immunoSEQ multiplex PCR, and the TCRdb table lists in-frame clones only, not all of them. D and trimming were read from the DNA, whereas the V and J calls and clone size are those reported in that table. The sample spans around 51,000 clones; the ten largest clones claim roughly 26%. What was sequenced was PBMCs. The source of this sequence is a man aged 35 to 55 in good health and CMV-seropositive. This chain uses TRBV30 with TRBJ2-7; 8 nucleotides align to TRBD2. CDR3 bases: TGTGCCTGGAGTGTTAGCGGGACGACCGAGCAGTACTTC. This gives the protein CAWSVSGTTEQYF.